This paragraph covers one TCR beta chain sequence. The target antigen is unknown. This table comes from immunoSEQ multiplex PCR, and its TCRdb copy is limited to in-frame clones, with some not included. The repertoire holds around 150,000 clones, with about 80% as singletons. These data come from a study of T cell responses to AZD1222 COVID-19 vaccine. Study conclusions and caveats: A reported finding is that nearly half of spike-specific TCRs target unmutated variant regions. Clonal diversity may have been underestimated, and the donors were mostly white British, with more females than males. There were vaccine-associated CD4 TCRs across spike, dominant at 160-218 and 743-854. The study sampled repertoires only after the peak T cell response.

The receptor was isolated from an adult in good health. The sequences come from peripheral blood, collected on day 0 of AZD1222 vaccination.

CDR3 amino acids: CASSRTAQDYEQYF. In nucleotides, the CDR3 is TGTGCCAGTAGTCGGACAGCTCAGGACTACGAGCAGTACTTC. V gene TRBV19 combines with J gene TRBJ2-7; tentative D call: TRBD1 (6 bases). From germline, CDR1 is LNHDA and CDR2 SQIVND (reference sequence). Trimming left V 5 bases short and J 3 bases short, with 14 bases between. CDR3 length: 14 residues.